This T cell receptor beta chain stems from a study of cytomegalovirus exposure and HLA in healthy donors. Points from the study as a whole: Researchers had no immune exposure information except CMV serostatus available. Previous analysis showed most TCR beta V segments were productive about 87% or about 30% of the time.

The germline gives CDR1 MDHEN, CDR2 SYDVKM. The CDR3 has 16 residues. J was trimmed by 2 bases and V by 4 bases; bases with no gene match: 7. PCR primers comprised 60 Vbeta and 13 Jbeta primers. Per the original methods: The count from a later analysis was 60 million to 85 million unique TCR beta chains, roughly 11 million of them shared. The repertoire was sequenced with immunoSEQ multiplex PCR; TCRdb's copy has only in-frame clones and lacks some. The DNA was the basis for D and trimming; V, J and clone size are from that table. The table records about 78,000 clones, about three quarters of them present only once. Details on this clone: The antigen remains unidentified.

The receptor was derived from a woman in her forties in good health and CMV-seropositive. V usage is TRBV28 and J usage is TRBJ1-1; 10 bases map to TRBD1. The material sequenced was PBMCs. CDR3 in amino acids: CASSSGGQGLNTEAFF. The CDR3 bases are TGTGCCAGCAGTTCGGGGGGACAGGGGCTTAACACTGAAGCTTTCTTT.